Detailed here is one T cell receptor (beta chain). The antigen remains unidentified. The junction differs from germline at one of its ends, possibly a read error. Other DNA sequences of this sample code for an identical CDR3. These data originate in a study of cytomegalovirus exposure and HLA in healthy donors. Study findings and constraints: Links to common viral pathogens appeared, in a later analysis, for several of the most significant clusters.

The germline gives CDR1 ENHRY, CDR2 SYGVKD. CDR3 length: 15 residues. Researchers ran the PCR with 60 Vbeta and 13 Jbeta primers. TCRdb's table, derived via immunoSEQ multiplex PCR, lists solely in-frame clones and lacks some. The sample has about 97,000 clones; 76% are singletons. The sequenced sample was PBMCs. The sequence came from a man aged 40-55 years in good health and CMV-seronegative. The chain combines TRBV10-3 with TRBJ1-5, with D possibly being TRBD1 (6 bases). In DNA, the CDR3 is TGTGCCATCGGGGGCTCAGGGAATAGCAACCAGCCCCAGCATTTT. Translation gives CAIGGSGNSNQPQHF.